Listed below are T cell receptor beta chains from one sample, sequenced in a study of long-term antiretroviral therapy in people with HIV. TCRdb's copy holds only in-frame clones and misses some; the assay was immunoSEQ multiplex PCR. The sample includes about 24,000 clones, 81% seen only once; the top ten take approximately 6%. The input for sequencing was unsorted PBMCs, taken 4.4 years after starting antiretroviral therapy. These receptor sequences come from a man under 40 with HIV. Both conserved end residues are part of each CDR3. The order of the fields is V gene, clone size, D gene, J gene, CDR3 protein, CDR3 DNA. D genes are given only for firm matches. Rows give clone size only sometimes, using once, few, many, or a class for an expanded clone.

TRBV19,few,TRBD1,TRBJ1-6,CASSSPDRAKDSPLHF,TGTGCCAGTAGTTCTCCGGACAGGGCAAAGGATTCACCCCTCCACTTT
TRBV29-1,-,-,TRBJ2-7,CSVEGTGAYEQYF,TGCAGCGTTGAGGGGACGGGTGCCTACGAGCAGTACTTC
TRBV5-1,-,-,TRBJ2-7,CASSLGWTNEQYF,TGCGCCAGCAGCCTAGGGTGGACTAACGAGCAGTACTTC
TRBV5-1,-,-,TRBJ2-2,CASSPGTGQAGELFF,TGCGCCAGCAGCCCGGGAACGGGGCAGGCCGGGGAGCTGTTTTTT
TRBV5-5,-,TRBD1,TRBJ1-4,CASSFRGQANEKLFF,TGTGCCAGCAGCTTCAGGGGACAGGCTAATGAAAAACTGTTTTTT
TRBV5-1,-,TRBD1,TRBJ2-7,CASSPLSGTGTFEQYF,TGCGCCAGCAGCCCCCTCTCCGGGACAGGGACGTTCGAGCAGTACTTC
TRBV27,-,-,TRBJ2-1,CASSSYYNEQFF,TGTGCCAGCAGTTCTTACTACAATGAGCAGTTCTTC
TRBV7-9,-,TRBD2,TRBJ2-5,CASSSGLAIEETQYF,TGTGCCAGCAGCTCGGGACTAGCGATAGAGGAGACCCAGTACTTC
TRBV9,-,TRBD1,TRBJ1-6,CASNNGPGGRSPLHF,TGTGCCAGCAACAACGGGCCAGGGGGCCGCTCACCCCTCCACTTT
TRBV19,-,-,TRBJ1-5,CASRGAIGRVNQPQHF,TGTGCCAGTAGGGGAGCCATCGGACGGGTCAATCAGCCCCAGCATTTT
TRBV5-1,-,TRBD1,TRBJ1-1,CASSLAGRGSTEAFF,TGCGCCAGCAGCTTGGCCGGCAGGGGGAGCACTGAAGCTTTCTTT